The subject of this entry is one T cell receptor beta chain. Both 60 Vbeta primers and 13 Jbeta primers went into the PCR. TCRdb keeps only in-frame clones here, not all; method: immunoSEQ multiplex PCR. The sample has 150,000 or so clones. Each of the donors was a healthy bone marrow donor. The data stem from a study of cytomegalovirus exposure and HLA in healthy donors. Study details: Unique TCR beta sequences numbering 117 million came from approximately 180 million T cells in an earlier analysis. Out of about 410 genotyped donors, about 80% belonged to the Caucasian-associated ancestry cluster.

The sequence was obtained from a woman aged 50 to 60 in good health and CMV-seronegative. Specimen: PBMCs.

The CDR3 sequence: CASSPFRTSGNYNEQFF. In DNA form, the CDR3 reads TGTGCCAGCTCACCATTCCGCACTAGCGGGAATTACAATGAGCAGTTCTTC. The chain has TRBV18 and TRBJ2-1; 10 bases are a match to TRBD2. CDR3 length: 17 residues. From germline, CDR1 is KGHSH and CDR2 LQKENI. The ends lost 2 bases at V and 4 bases at J; junction bases unmatched: 8.